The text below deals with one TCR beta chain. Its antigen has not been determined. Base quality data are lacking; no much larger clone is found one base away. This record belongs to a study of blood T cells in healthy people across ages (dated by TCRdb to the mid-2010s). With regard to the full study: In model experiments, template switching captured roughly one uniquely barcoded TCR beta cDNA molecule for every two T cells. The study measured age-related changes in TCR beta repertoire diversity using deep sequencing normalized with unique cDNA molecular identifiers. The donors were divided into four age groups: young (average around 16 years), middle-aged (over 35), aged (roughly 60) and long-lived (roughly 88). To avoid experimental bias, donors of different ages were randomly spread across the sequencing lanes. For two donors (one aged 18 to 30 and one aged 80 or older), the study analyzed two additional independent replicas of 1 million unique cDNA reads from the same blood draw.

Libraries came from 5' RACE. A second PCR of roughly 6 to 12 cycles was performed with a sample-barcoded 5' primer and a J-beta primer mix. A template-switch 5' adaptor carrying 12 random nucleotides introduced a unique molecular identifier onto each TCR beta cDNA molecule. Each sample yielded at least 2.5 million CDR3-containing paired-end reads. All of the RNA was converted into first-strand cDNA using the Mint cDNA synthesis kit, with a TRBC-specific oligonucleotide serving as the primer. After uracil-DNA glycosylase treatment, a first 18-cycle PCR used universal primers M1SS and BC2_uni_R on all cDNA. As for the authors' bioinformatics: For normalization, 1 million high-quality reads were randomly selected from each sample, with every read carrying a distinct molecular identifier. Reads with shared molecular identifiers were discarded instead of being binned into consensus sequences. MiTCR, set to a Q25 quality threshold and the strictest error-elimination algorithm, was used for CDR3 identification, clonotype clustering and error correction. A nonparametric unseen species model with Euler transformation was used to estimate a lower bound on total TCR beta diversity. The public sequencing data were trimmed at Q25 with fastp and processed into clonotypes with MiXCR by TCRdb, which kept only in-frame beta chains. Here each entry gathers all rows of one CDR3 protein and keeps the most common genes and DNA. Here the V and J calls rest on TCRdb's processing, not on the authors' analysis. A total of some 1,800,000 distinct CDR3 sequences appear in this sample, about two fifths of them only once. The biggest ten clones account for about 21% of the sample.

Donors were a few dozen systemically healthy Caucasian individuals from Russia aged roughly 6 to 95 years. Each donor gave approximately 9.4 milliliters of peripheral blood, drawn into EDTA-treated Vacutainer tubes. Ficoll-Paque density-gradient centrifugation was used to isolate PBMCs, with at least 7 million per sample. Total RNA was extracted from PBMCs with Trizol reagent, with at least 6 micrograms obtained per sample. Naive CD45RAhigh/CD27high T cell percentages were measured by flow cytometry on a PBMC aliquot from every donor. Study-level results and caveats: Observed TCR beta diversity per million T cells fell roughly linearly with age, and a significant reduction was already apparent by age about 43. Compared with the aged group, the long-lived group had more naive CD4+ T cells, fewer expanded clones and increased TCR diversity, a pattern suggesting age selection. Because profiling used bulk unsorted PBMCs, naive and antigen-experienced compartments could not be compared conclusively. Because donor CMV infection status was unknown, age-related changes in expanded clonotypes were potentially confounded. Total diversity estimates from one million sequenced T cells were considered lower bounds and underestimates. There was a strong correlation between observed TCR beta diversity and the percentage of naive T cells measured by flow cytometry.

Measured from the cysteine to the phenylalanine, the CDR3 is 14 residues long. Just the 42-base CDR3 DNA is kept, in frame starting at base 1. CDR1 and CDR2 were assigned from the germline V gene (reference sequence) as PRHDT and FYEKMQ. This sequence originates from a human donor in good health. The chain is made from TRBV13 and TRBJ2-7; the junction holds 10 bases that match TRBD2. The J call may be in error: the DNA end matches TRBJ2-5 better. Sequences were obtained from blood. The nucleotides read TGTGCCAGCAGCTCCATTAGCGGGGGGGAGACCCAGTACTTC. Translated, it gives CASSSISGGETQYF.